The clone carrying this TCR beta chain was seen a few times. As yet, its antigen is unknown. These data are taken from a study of naive and memory T cell subsets. Both TRBC1 and TRBC2 were covered by a beta constant-region primer of two equimolar oligonucleotides. TCRdb used MiXCR to reprocess the UMI-ligation and nested PCR reads, holding one entry per CDR3 protein. The sample includes around 40,000 distinct CDR3 sequences, roughly 14% of them seen just once. Alpha and beta libraries were amplified separately from the second PCR onward. After CD4 positive bead selection, the CD4-negative fraction gave CD8 T cells. Four subsets defined by CD45RA and CD27 were sorted after CD3, CD4, CD8 and live/dead staining. CDR3 length equals 14 residues. Germline V gene sequence: CDR1 SGHNT, CDR2 YYREEE (reference sequence). V trimming: 0 bases; J trimming: 6 bases; junction bases outside the gene matches: 3. Whole-study results and caveats: Diversity fell and Gini index rose from naive through CM, EM, EMRA.

Sequencing was carried out using effector memory CD4+ T cells from blood. Subset: effector memory, CD45RA- CD27-. V is TRBV5-4 and J is TRBJ2-1; 7 bases line up with TRBD2. The TCR comes from a human donor in good health. The CDR3 DNA reads as TGTGCCAGCAGCTTGGGACTAGCTGTCAATGAGCAGTTCTTC. Its translation: CASSLGLAVNEQFF.